This is a list of T cell receptor beta chains from one sample in a study of a mutant IDH1 vaccine in newly diagnosed glioma. Their antigen targets remain unknown. TCRdb keeps only in-frame clones here, not all; method: immunoSEQ multiplex PCR. The profile shows around 50,000 clones, approximately 84% of them singletons. The sample was PBMCs, taken from a glioma patient whose treatment included an IDH1 peptide vaccine. Every receptor here comes from a woman in her twenties or thirties with glioma. Some clones in this sample may be carry-over from other donors' samples. Each CDR3 is given with its conserved first and last residue. D genes are given only for firm matches. Clone size is stated in some rows and not others, as once, few, many or a class when expanded.

TRBV5-1	NA	TRBJ1-1	13	NA	TGCGCCAGCAGCACTTTTCCGAACACTGAAGCTTTCTTT	CASSTFPNTEAFF
TRBV5-6	NA	TRBJ2-7	16	NA	TGTGCCAGCAGAACCAGGGGCAGGGGACCCTACTACGAGCAGTACTTC	CASRTRGRGPYYEQYF
TRBV5-1	NA	TRBJ1-2	12	once	TGCGCCAGCAGCAGTGGGCTCCGGGGCTACACCTTC	CASSSGLRGYTF
TRBV21-1	NA	TRBJ1-1	15	NA	TGTGCCAGCAGCAAAGGGTGCGATCTGGGTACTGAAGCTTTCTTT	CASSKGCDLGTEAFF
TRBV10-2	TRBD1	TRBJ2-3	17	NA	TGCGCCAGCAGTGAAGGAAACAGGGGGACTAGCACAGATACGCAGTATTTT	CASSEGNRGTSTDTQYF
TRBV5-6	NA	TRBJ2-3	16	NA	TGTGCCAGCAGCTTGGCTGAGGAGACGGGCCAAGATACGCAGTATTTT	CASSLAEETGQDTQYF
TRBV5-1	NA	TRBJ1-2	12	NA	TGCGCCAGCAGCGCCCGGGACTATGGCTACACCTTC	CASSARDYGYTF
TRBV6-6	TRBD1	TRBJ2-2	15	NA	TGTGCCAGCACCCTGACAGGGGAAGGGACCGGGGAGCTGTTTTTT	CASTLTGEGTGELFF
TRBV18	NA	TRBJ2-7	11	NA	TGTGCCAGCTCATCGTCCTACGAGCAGTACTTC	CASSSSYEQYF
TRBV30	NA	TRBJ1-1	14	few	TGTGCCTGGAGTTCTCGGTCTATAGGCGGCGGGGCTTTCTTT	CAWSSRSIGGGAFF
TRBV2	NA	TRBJ2-3	14	NA	TGTGCCAGCAGTCTGGGGGGAAGGGGAGATACGCAGTATTTT	CASSLGGRGDTQYF
TRBV27	TRBD1	TRBJ1-1	16	NA	TGTGCCAGCAGTAGCTTGTCGACAGGGGGAAGGACTGAAGCTTTCTTT	CASSSLSTGGRTEAFF
TRBV11-2	NA	TRBJ2-7	15	once	TGTGCCAGCAGCTTAACCCTAGCTGCCTCCTACGAGCAGTACTTC	CASSLTLAASYEQYF
TRBV6-5	TRBD2	TRBJ2-2	16	NA	TGTGCCAGCAGTTACCGGACTAGCGGGGGCACCGGGGAGCTGTTTTTT	CASSYRTSGGTGELFF
TRBV19	NA	TRBJ2-1	16	NA	TGTGCCAGTAGTATAGTCGGGGCAGGGTTGTCGTCCGAGCAGTTCTTC	CASSIVGAGLSSEQFF
TRBV2	NA	TRBJ1-4	16	NA	TGTGCCAGCAGTGATGGGCGTGACAGTCTTAATGAAAAACTGTTTTTT	CASSDGRDSLNEKLFF
TRBV5-8	NA	TRBJ2-1	11	NA	TGTGCCAGCAGCTTTGGTTGGGAGCAGTTCTTC	CASSFGWEQFF
TRBV6-1	NA	TRBJ1-1	15	NA	TGTGCCAGCAGGGACGGGGGGGCCCTGAACACTGAAGCTTTCTTT	CASRDGGALNTEAFF
TRBV5-5	NA	TRBJ1-2	14	NA	TGTGCCAGCAGCCAACTCCAGGGAGACTATGGCTACACCTTC	CASSQLQGDYGYTF
TRBV13	NA	TRBJ2-5	14	NA	TGTGCCAGCAGCTTAGCGGAGGGGACGGAGACCCAGTACTTC	CASSLAEGTETQYF
TRBV12-5	NA	TRBJ1-2	15	NA	TGTGCTAGTGGCCAGACGGACGGAGGGGTCTATGGCTACACCTTC	CASGQTDGGVYGYTF
TRBV13	NA	TRBJ2-7	13	NA	TGTGCCAGCAGCTCACTCCGGAGCTACGGGCAGTACTTC	CASSSLRSYGQYF
TRBV27	NA	TRBJ1-1	16	NA	TGTGCCAGCAGTTTATCCGGCGGGGAGGGGGAAAGATTGGCTTTCTTT	CASSLSGGEGERLAFF
TRBV6-5	NA	TRBJ2-3	14	NA	TGTGCCAGCCCCCGGAACCGGGGCACAGATACGCAGTATTTT	CASPRNRGTDTQYF
TRBV9	TRBD2	TRBJ2-1	17	NA	TGTGCCAGCAGCGGAGGGACTAGCGGGGTCGGGTACAATGAGCAGTTCTTC	CASSGGTSGVGYNEQFF
TRBV4-1	NA	TRBJ2-1	14	NA	TGCGCCAGCAGCCAAGTGGCGCTAGCCTATGAGCAGTTCTTC	CASSQVALAYEQFF
TRBV10-1	NA	TRBJ2-5	15	once	TGCGCCAGCAGTGAGTCGGGAACAGGGAAAGAGACCCAGTACTTC	CASSESGTGKETQYF
TRBV7-2	NA	TRBJ1-5	13	NA	TGTGCCAGCAGCTTAGCCCGCGGGCAGCCCCAGCATTTT	CASSLARGQPQHF
TRBV15	TRBD1	TRBJ2-7	16	NA	TGTGCCACCAGCAGAGATCTTGGGACAGGATCCTACGAGCAGTACTTC	CATSRDLGTGSYEQYF
TRBV27	NA	TRBJ2-3	13	NA	TGTGCCAGCAGTTCTGCTAGCACAGATACGCAGTATTTT	CASSSASTDTQYF
TRBV11-3	NA	TRBJ2-5	14	few	TGTGCCAGCAGCTTGGAGGGGGTCCAAGAGACCCAGTACTTC	CASSLEGVQETQYF
TRBV19	NA	TRBJ2-3	16	NA	TGTGCCAGTAGCGACTTCGGAGTTCTGGGCGCAGATACGCAGTATTTT	CASSDFGVLGADTQYF
TRBV7-6	NA	TRBJ2-5	15	NA	TGTGCCAGCAGCCCCTGGACCAAGCCTCAAGAGACCCAGTACTTC	CASSPWTKPQETQYF
TRBV2	TRBD2	TRBJ2-1	16	NA	TGTGCCAGCAGTGAAGACTATAGCGGGAGGGTAAATGAGCAGTTCTTC	CASSEDYSGRVNEQFF
TRBV6-5	NA	TRBJ1-2	14	NA	TGTGCCAGCACCCCTGGGGGGGAAAACTATGGCTACACCTTC	CASTPGGENYGYTF
TRBV30	NA	TRBJ1-1	12	NA	TGTGCCTGGTTTTATCGGGGCTCTGAAGCTTTCTTT	CAWFYRGSEAFF
TRBV4-1	TRBD2	TRBJ2-3	17	NA	TGCGCCAGCAGCCAAGTCGGAGGTGCGGGAGAAACAGATACGCAGTATTTT	CASSQVGGAGETDTQYF
TRBV5-5	NA	TRBJ2-7	16	NA	TGTGCCAGCAGCTTGGATTCCCTGGACAACTCCTACGAGCAGTACTTC	CASSLDSLDNSYEQYF
TRBV6-5	NA	TRBJ1-1	15	NA	TGTGCCAGCAGTTACTCGAGGTTGGGGGGGACTGAAGCTTTCTTT	CASSYSRLGGTEAFF
TRBV28	TRBD1	TRBJ1-2	13	NA	TGTGCCAGCAGTTCGACGGGACAGGGGTCCTACACCTTC	CASSSTGQGSYTF
TRBV13	TRBD1	TRBJ2-7	14	NA	TGTGCCAGCAGCTTAGAGGACAGGGCCTACGAGCAGTACTTC	CASSLEDRAYEQYF
TRBV7-2	TRBD2	TRBJ2-7	14	NA	TGTGCCAGCAGCTTAGGAGCGGGGTGGTACGAGCAGTACTTC	CASSLGAGWYEQYF
TRBV18	NA	TRBJ2-7	13	NA	TGTGCCAGCTCACCCTTCTCAGGGGACGAGCAGTACTTC	CASSPFSGDEQYF
TRBV7-3	NA	TRBJ1-1	14	NA	TGTGCCAGCAATCTGGGGAGTATGAACACTGAAGCTTTCTTT	CASNLGSMNTEAFF
TRBV30	TRBD2	TRBJ2-1	15	NA	TGTGCCTGGAGTGGGGTTTGGGGGGGATACAATGAGCAGTTCTTC	CAWSGVWGGYNEQFF
TRBV6-1	NA	TRBJ2-5	14	NA	TGTGCCAGCAGTAATATCGGACAGCAAGAGACCCAGTACTTC	CASSNIGQQETQYF
TRBV29-1	TRBD1	TRBJ1-5	15	few	TGCAGCGTTGGAGGAGACAGGGCGGGAAATCAGCCCCAGCATTTT	CSVGGDRAGNQPQHF
TRBV7-9	NA	TRBJ2-5	16	NA	TGTGCCAGCAGCTTTCGGGGGGCTTACGGGACCGAGACCCAGTACTTC	CASSFRGAYGTETQYF
TRBV6-1	TRBD1	TRBJ2-7	14	NA	TGTGCCAGCAGAGGGACAGACCAGGGCTACGAGCAGTACTTC	CASRGTDQGYEQYF
TRBV6-1	NA	TRBJ2-6	18	NA	TGTGCCAGCAGTGCCCGAGGAGAGGTTGCCTCTGGGGCCAACGTCCTGACTTTC	CASSARGEVASGANVLTF
TRBV30	NA	TRBJ2-6	16	NA	TGTGCCTCAGTCCGGGACCGTGACTCTGGGGCCAACGTCCTGACTTTC	CASVRDRDSGANVLTF
TRBV6-1	NA	TRBJ2-6	15	NA	TGTGCCAGCAGTGAAGCGGGGCCTGGGGCCAACGTCCTGACTTTC	CASSEAGPGANVLTF
TRBV19	TRBD2	TRBJ2-7	18	NA	TGTGCCAGTAGTATACGAGCTAGCGGGAGGGCCCTAGGCTACGAGCAGTACTTC	CASSIRASGRALGYEQYF
TRBV7-9	NA	TRBJ2-7	15	few	TGTGCCAGCAGCTCTTCGGGACGGTCAGTCTACGAGCAGTACTTC	CASSSSGRSVYEQYF
TRBV4-1	NA	TRBJ1-3	16	NA	TGCGCCAGCAGCCAAGCCGCGGCTTACGCGGCGGACACCATATATTTT	CASSQAAAYAADTIYF
TRBV30	NA	TRBJ2-3	13	NA	TGTGCCTGGACGGTAGGCAGCACAGATACGCAGTATTTT	CAWTVGSTDTQYF
TRBV6-6	NA	TRBJ2-5	14	NA	TGTGCCAGCAGTCTCCACGTGGTTCGGGAGACCCAGTACTTC	CASSLHVVRETQYF
TRBV11-2	NA	TRBJ1-2	17	NA	TGTGCCAGCAGCCCCAGCCTTAGAACAGCGCGCGACTTTGGCTACACCTTC	CASSPSLRTARDFGYTF
TRBV27	NA	TRBJ1-2	15	NA	TGTGCCAGCAGTTTATACGGGGGGCGAGGGAATGGCTACACCTTC	CASSLYGGRGNGYTF
TRBV5-4	NA	TRBJ2-7	12	NA	TGTGCCAGCAGCTTGGGGGATAGCGAGCAGTACTTC	CASSLGDSEQYF